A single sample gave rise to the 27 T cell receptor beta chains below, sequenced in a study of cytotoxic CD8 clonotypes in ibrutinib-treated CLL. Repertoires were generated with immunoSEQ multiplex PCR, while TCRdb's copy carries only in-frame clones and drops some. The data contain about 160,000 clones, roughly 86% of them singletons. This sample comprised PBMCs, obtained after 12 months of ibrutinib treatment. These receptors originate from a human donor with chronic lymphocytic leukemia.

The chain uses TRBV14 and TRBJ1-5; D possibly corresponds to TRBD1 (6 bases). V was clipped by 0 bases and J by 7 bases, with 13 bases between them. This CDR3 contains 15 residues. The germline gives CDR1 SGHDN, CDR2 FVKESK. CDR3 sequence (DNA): TGTGCCAGCAGCCAAGATTACAGGGATATCCAGCCCCAGCATTTT. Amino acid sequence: CASSQDYRDIQPQHF.

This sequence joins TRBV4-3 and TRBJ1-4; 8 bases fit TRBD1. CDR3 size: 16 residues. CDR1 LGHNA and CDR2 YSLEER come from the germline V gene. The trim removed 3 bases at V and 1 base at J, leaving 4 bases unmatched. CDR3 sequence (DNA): TGCGCCAGCAGCCAGGGGACAGGCCGAACTAATGAAAAACTGTTTTTT. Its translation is CASSQGTGRTNEKLFF.

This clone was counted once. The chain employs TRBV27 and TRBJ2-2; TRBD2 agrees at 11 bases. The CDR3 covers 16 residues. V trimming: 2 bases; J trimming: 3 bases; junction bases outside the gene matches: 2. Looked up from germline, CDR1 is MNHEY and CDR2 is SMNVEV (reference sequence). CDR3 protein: CASSLPSGGHTGELFF. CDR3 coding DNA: TGTGCCAGCAGTTTACCTAGCGGGGGGCACACCGGGGAGCTGTTTTTT.

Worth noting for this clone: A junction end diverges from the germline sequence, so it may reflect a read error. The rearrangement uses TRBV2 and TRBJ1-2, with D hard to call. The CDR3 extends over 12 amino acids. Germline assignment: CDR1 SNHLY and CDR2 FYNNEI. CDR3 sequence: CASSEQGYDYTF. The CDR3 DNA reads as TGTGCCAGCAGTGAACAAGGGTATGACTACACCTTC.

DNA of the CDR3: TGTGCCAGCAGCCCTTCCGGGAGGGCCGACGAGCAGTACTTC. Protein: CASSPSGRADEQYF. The chain joins TRBV7-9 to TRBJ2-7, with 8 positions matching TRBD2. This CDR3 contains 14 residues. The germline CDR1 and CDR2 sequences are SEHNR and FQNEAQ (reference sequence). The V segment lost 5 bases and the J segment 5 bases; nucleotides outside the gene matches: 8. Full variable domain (remainder filled in from reference TRBV7-9 and TRBJ2-7): DTGVSQNPRHKITKRGQNVTFRCDPISEHNRLYWYRQTLGQGPEFLTYFQNEAQLEKSRLLSDRFSAERPKGSFSTLEIQRTEQGDSAMYLCASSPSGRADEQYFGPGTRLTVT.

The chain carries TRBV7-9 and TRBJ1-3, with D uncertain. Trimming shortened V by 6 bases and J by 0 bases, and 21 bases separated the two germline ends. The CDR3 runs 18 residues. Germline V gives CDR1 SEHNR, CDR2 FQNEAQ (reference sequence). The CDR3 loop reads CASSSGFSASRSGNTIYF. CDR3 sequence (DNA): TGTGCCAGCAGTTCCGGGTTTAGCGCGTCACGCTCTGGAAACACCATATATTTT.

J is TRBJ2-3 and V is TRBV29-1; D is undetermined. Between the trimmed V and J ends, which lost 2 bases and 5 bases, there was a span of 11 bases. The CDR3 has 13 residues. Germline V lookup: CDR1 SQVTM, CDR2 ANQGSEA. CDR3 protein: CSVESGVGDTQYF. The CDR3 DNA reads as TGCAGCGTTGAATCAGGAGTCGGAGATACGCAGTATTTT.

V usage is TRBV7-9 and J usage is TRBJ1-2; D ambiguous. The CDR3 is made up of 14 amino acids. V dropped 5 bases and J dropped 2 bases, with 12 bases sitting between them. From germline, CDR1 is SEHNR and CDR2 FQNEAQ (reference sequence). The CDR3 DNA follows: TGTGCCAGCAGCGTCAGGCTAACCAACTATGGCTACACCTTC. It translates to CASSVRLTNYGYTF.

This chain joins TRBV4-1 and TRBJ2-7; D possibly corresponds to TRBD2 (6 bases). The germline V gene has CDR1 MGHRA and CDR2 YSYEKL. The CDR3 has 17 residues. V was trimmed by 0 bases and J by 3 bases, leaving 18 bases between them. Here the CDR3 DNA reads TGCGCCAGCAGCCAAGATCTCGAGCGGGCGCCCCGCTACGAGCAGTACTTC. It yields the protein CASSQDLERAPRYEQYF.

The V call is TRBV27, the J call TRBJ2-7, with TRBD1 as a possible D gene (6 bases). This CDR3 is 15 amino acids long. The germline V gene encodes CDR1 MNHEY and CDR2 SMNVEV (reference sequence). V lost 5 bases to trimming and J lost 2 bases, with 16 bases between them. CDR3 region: CASSLRQETPYEQYF. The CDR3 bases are TGTGCCAGCAGTCTGCGACAGGAGACCCCCTACGAGCAGTACTTC.

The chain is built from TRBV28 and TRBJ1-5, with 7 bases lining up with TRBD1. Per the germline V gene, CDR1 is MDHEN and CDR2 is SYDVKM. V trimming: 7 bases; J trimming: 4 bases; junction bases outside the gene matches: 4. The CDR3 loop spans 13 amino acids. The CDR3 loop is CASKGQQNQPQHF. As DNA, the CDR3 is TGTGCCAGCAAGGGACAGCAGAATCAGCCCCAGCATTTT.

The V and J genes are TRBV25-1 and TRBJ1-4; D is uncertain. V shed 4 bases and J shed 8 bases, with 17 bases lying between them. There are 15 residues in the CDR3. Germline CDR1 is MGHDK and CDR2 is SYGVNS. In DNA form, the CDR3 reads TGTGCCAGCAGTGCTCCTGGACGGGTCGGCGAAAAACTGTTTTTT. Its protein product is CASSAPGRVGEKLFF.

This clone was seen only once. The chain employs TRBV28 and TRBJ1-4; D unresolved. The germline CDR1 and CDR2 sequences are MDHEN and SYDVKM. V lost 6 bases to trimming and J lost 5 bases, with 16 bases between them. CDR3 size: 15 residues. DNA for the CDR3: TGTGCCAGCAGCACCACCCCTTTTCCAAATGAAAAACTGTTTTTT. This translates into CASSTTPFPNEKLFF.

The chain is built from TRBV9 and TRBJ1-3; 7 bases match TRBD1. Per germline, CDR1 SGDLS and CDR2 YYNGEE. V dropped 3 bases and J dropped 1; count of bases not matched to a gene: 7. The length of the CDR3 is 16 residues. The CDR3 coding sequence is TGTGCCAGCAGCGGACAGGGCCTGTCTTCTGGAAACACCATATATTTT. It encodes CASSGQGLSSGNTIYF.

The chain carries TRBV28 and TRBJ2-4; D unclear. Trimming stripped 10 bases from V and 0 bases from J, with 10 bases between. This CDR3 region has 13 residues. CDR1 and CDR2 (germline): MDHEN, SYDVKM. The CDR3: CATLELAKNIQYF. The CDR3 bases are TGTGCCACCCTAGAGCTAGCCAAAAACATTCAGTACTTC.

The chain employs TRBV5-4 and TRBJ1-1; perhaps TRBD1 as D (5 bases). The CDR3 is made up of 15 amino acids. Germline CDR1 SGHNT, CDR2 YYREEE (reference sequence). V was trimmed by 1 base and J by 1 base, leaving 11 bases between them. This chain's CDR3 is CASSLQLGGNTEAFF. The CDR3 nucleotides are TGTGCCAGCAGCTTGCAGTTGGGGGGGAACACTGAAGCTTTCTTT.

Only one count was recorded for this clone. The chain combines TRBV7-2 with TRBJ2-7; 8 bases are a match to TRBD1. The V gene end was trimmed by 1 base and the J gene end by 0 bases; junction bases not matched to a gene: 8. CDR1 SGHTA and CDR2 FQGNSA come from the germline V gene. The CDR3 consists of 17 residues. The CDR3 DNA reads TGTGCCAGCAGCTTAGTAGCCCAGGGGGCGACCTCCTACGAGCAGTACTTC. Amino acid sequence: CASSLVAQGATSYEQYF.

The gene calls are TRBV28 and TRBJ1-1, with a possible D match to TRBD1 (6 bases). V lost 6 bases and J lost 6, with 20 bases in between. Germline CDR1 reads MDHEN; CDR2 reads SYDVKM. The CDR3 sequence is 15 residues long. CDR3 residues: CASRLTEGGRSEAFF. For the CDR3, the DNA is TGTGCCAGCAGACTTACGGAGGGGGGTAGGTCTGAAGCTTTCTTT.

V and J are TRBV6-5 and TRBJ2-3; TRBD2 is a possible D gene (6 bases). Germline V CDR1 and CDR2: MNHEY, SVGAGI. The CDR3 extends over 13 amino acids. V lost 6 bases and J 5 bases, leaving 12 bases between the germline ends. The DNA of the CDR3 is TGTGCCAGCAGAGGAGGGTCGGGAGATACGCAGTATTTT. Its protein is CASRGGSGDTQYF.

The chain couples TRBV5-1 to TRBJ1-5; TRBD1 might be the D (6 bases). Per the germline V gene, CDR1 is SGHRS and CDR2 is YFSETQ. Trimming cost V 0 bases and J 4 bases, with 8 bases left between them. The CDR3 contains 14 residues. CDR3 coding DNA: TGCGCCAGCAGCTTGGGACAGGCTAATCAGCCCCAGCATTTT. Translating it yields CASSLGQANQPQHF.

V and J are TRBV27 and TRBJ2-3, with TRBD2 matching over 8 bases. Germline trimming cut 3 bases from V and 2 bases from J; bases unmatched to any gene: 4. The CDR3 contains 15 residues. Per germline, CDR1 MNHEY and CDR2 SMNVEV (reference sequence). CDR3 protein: CASSFKRGHTDTQYF. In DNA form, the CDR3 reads TGTGCCAGCAGTTTTAAGCGGGGGCACACAGATACGCAGTATTTT.

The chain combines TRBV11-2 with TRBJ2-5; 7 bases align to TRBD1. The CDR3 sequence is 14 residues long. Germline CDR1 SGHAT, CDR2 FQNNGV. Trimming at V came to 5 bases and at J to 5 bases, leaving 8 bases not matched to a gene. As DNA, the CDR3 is TGTGCCAGCAGCCTAACCGGGACAGACGAGACCCAGTACTTC. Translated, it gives CASSLTGTDETQYF. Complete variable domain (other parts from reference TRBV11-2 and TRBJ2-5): EAGVAQSPRYKIIEKRQSVAFWCNPISGHATLYWYQQILGQGPKLLIQFQNNGVVDDSQLPKDRFSAERLKGVDSTLKIQPAKLEDSAVYLCASSLTGTDETQYFGPGTRLLVL.

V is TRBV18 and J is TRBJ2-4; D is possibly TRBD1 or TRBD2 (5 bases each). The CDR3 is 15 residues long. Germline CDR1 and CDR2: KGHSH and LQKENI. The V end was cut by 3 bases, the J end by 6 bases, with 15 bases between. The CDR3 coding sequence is TGTGCCAGCTCACCCACGTCGGGGCGCGGAAACATTCAGTACTTC. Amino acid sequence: CASSPTSGRGNIQYF.

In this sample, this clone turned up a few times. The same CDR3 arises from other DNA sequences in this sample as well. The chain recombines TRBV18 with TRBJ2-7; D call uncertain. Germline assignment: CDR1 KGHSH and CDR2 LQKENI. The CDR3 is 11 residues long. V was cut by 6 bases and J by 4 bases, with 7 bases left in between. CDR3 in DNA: TGTGCCAGCTCCCCTGGGTACGAGCAGTACTTC. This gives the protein CASSPGYEQYF.

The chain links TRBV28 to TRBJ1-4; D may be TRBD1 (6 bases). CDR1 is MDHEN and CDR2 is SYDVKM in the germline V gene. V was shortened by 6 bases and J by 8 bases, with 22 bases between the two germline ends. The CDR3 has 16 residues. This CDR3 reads CASSSWSAGRGEKLFF. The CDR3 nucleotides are TGTGCCAGCAGCTCCTGGTCGGCGGGGAGGGGGGAAAAACTGTTTTTT.

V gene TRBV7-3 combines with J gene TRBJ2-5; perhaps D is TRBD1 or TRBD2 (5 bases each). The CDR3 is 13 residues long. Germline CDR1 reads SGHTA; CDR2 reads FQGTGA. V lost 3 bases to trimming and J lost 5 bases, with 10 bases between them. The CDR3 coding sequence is TGTGCCAGCAGCTTCAGAGAGGGGGAGACCCAGTACTTC. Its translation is CASSFREGETQYF.

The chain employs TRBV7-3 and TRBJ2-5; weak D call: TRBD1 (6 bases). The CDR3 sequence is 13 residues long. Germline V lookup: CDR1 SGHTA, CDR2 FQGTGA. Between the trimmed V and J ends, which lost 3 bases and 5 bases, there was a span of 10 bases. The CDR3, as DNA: TGTGCCAGCAGCTTTACAGGGTCCGAGACCCAGTACTTC. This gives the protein CASSFTGSETQYF.